The next 11 T cell receptor beta chains were all read from a single sample in a study of PD-1 blockade in classical Hodgkin lymphoma. Sequenced by immunoSEQ multiplex PCR; TCRdb stores in-frame clones only, minus some. This sample has about 15,000 clones, with roughly 83% found just once. Every patient experienced relapse after autologous stem cell transplantation, and brentuximab vedotin exposure varied. This sample comprised peripheral blood mononuclear cells (PBMCs), obtained before the second cycle of nivolumab. These receptors were obtained from a human donor with classical Hodgkin lymphoma.

The rearrangement uses TRBV7-3 and TRBJ2-3; TRBD1 aligns across 7 bases. This CDR3 is built from 15 residues. Trimming cost V 5 bases and J 0 bases; bases outside gene matches: 5. Germline V gene sequence: CDR1 SGHTA, CDR2 FQGTGA. CDR3 amino acids: CASSPLTGSTDTQYF. The DNA for the CDR3 is TGTGCCAGCAGCCCCTTGACAGGGAGCACAGATACGCAGTATTTT.

The V and J genes are TRBV10-3 and TRBJ2-2; 8 nucleotides agree with TRBD1. The V and J ends lost 4 bases and 5 bases, in that order; junction bases with no gene match: 3. Germline CDR1 ENHRY, CDR2 SYGVKD. This CDR3 spans 14 amino acids. The DNA for the CDR3 is TGTGCCATCAGTGGACAGGGGCGTACCGGGGAGCTGTTTTTT. Its translation: CAISGQGRTGELFF.

The chain uses TRBV6-5 and TRBJ1-2; D unresolved. Trimming left V 0 bases short and J 2 bases short, with 7 bases between. The CDR3 has 14 residues. CDR1 is MNHEY, CDR2 SVGAGI, per germline. CDR3 sequence: CASSYSSPNYGYTF. The CDR3 nucleotides read TGTGCCAGCAGTTACTCTTCGCCGAACTATGGCTACACCTTC.

The chain combines TRBV6-5 with TRBJ1-2; TRBD1 matches 7 bases. The CDR3 sequence is 13 residues long. With V trimmed by 6 bases and J by 13 bases, 14 bases remained unmatched. CDR1 and CDR2 (germline): MNHEY, SVGAGI. CDR3 sequence: CASRFTGTDLFTF. The CDR3 DNA sequence: TGTGCCAGCAGATTTACCGGGACAGACCTATTCACCTTC.

The rearrangement links TRBV18 to TRBJ2-5, with a weak D call TRBD1 (5 bases). The CDR3 sequence is 13 residues long. Germline V gene data show CDR1 as KGHSH and CDR2 as LQKENI. V lost 2 bases and J 4 bases, leaving 8 bases between the germline ends. CDR3 coding DNA: TGTGCCAGCTCACCAAGGGGCGGAGAGACCCAGTACTTC. It is translated as CASSPRGGETQYF.

V is TRBV9 and J is TRBJ1-6; 7 bases are a match to TRBD1. Germline CDR1 reads SGDLS; CDR2 reads YYNGEE. The CDR3 consists of 15 residues. Unmatched junction bases numbered 5, after V lost 2 bases and J lost 6 bases. CDR3 nucleotide sequence: TGTGCCAGCAGCGTCTCGACAGGGTCTAATTCACCCCTCCACTTT. Translation: CASSVSTGSNSPLHF.

The chain uses TRBV7-9 and TRBJ1-5, with D perhaps TRBD1 (5 bases). CDR1 and CDR2 (germline): SEHNR, FQNEAQ (reference sequence). V was clipped by 1 base and J by 3 bases, with 10 bases between them. The CDR3 is 15 residues long. The DNA for the CDR3 is TGTGCCAGCAGCTTAGGAGGGGAATTCAATCAGCCCCAGCATTTT. It yields the protein CASSLGGEFNQPQHF.

A few counts support this clone. The J gene is TRBJ1-3, the V gene TRBV11-2; D call uncertain. Per germline, CDR1 SGHAT and CDR2 FQNNGV. Trimming took 5 bases from V and 0 from J, leaving 11 bases between them. This CDR3 region has 15 residues. Here the CDR3 DNA reads TGTGCCAGCAGCCAGGCGCAGAACTCTGGAAACACCATATATTTT. It codes for CASSQAQNSGNTIYF.

V is TRBV30 and J is TRBJ2-1; a weak D match, TRBD2 (5 bases). Looked up from germline, CDR1 is GTSNPN and CDR2 is SVGIG (reference sequence). The V end was cut by 0 bases, the J end by 8 bases, with 23 bases between. There are 17 residues in the CDR3. The CDR3 DNA follows: TGTGCCTGGAGTGTATCTCCGGGATCGAACCCCTGGGATGAGCAGTTCTTC. Amino acids: CAWSVSPGSNPWDEQFF.

V and J are TRBV27 and TRBJ2-7; D uncertain. Germline-derived CDR1 and CDR2 are MNHEY and SMNVEV (reference sequence). This CDR3 is built from 11 residues. V lost 8 bases, J lost 0 bases, and 5 bases lay in between. The CDR3 DNA sequence: TGTGCCAGCGCTAGCTCCTACGAGCAGTACTTC. Its protein product is CASASSYEQYF.

V is TRBV6-5 and J is TRBJ2-1, with 9 nucleotides matching TRBD1. V trimming: 1 base; J trimming: 6 bases; junction bases outside the gene matches: 4. The CDR3 is 15 residues long. Germline-derived CDR1 and CDR2 are MNHEY and SVGAGI. Here the CDR3 DNA reads TGTGCCAGCAGTTACTTGGGACAGGGCTCCAATGAGCAGTTCTTC. It specifies CASSYLGQGSNEQFF.